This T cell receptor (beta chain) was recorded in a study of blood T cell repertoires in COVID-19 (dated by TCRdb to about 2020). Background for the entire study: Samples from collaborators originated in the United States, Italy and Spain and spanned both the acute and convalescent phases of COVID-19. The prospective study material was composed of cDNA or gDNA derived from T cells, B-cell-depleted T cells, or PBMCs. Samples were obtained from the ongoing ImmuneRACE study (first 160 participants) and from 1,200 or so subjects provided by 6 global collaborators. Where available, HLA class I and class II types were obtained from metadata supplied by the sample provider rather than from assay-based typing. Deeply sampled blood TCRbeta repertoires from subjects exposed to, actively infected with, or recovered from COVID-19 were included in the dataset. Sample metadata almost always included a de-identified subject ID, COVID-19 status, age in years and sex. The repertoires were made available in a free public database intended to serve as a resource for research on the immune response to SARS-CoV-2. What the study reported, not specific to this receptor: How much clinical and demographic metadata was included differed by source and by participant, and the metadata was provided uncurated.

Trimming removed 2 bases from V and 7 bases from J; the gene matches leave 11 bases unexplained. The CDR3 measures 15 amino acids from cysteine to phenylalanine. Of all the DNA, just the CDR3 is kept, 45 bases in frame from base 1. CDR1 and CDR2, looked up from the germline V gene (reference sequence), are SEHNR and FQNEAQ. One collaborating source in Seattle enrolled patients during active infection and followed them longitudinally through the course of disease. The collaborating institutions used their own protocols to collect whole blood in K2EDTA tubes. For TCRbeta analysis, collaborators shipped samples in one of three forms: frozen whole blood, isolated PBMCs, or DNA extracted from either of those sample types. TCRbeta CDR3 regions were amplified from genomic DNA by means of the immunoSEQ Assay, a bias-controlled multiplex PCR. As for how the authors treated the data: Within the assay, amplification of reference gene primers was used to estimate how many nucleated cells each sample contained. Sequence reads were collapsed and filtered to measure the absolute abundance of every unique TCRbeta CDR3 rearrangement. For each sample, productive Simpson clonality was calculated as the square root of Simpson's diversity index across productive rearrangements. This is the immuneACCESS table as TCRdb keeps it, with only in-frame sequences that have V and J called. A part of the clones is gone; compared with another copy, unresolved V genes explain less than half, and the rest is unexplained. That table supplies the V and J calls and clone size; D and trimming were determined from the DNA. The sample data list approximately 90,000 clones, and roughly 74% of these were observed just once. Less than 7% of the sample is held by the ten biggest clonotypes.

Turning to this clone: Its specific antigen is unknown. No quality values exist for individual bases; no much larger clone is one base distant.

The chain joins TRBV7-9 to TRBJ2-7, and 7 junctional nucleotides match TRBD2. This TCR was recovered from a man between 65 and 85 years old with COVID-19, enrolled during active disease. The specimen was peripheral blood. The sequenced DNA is TGTGCCAGCAGCTTATTCGGACTAGACGAAGGGGAGCAGTACTTC. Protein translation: CASSLFGLDEGEQYF.